This section outlines one TCR beta chain sequence together with its context. Each donor supplied 8 to 10 milliliters of peripheral blood. This sample was taken from a study of blood T cells in healthy people across ages. Study details: Capturing about one barcoded beta molecule per two T cells was achieved by template switching.

Together with a sample-barcoded 5' primer, a J-beta primer mix was included in a second PCR lasting about 6 to 11 cycles. The authors tagged each cDNA molecule using a template-switch adaptor with 12 random nucleotides. Each sample provided no less than 2.5 million CDR3-containing paired-end reads. TCRdb itself ran the 5' RACE reads through MiXCR, one entry per CDR3 protein. Counted here are under 800,000 distinct CDR3 sequences, 20% to 25% occurring once; the ten biggest clones make up approximately 3.7%. CDR1 is ENHRY, CDR2 SYGVKD, per germline. The CDR3 sequence is 15 residues long. V lost 8 bases, J lost 5 bases, and 6 bases stayed unmatched.

V is TRBV10-3 and J is TRBJ1-6, with TRBD1 matching 10 bases. The sequencing sample was made of blood. The sequence derives from a man between 65 and 85 years old in good health. The CDR3 reads CAIAAGQGNNSPLHF. The CDR3 coding sequence is TGTGCCATCGCCGCGGGACAGGGGAATAATTCACCCCTCCACTTT.